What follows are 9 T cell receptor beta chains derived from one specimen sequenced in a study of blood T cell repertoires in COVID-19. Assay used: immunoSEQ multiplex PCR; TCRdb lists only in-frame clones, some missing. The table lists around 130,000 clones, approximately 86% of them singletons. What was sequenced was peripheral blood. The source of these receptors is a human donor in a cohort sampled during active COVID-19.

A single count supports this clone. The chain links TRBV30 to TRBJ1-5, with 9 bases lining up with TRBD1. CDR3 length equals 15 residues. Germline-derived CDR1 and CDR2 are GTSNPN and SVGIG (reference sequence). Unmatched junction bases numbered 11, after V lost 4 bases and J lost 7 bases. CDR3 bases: TGTGCCTGGACAACCGGGACAGGGCTCGAGCAGCCCCAGCATTTT. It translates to CAWTTGTGLEQPQHF.

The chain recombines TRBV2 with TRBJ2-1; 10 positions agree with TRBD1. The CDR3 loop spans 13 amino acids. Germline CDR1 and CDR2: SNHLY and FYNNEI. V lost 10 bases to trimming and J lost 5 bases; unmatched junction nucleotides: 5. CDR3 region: CATAGQGHNEQFF. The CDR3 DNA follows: TGTGCCACCGCGGGACAGGGGCACAATGAGCAGTTCTTC.

The CDR3 DNA is TGTGCCAGTAGTATAGGGACAGGGAGAGCGGGAGGGCCACATGGGGATGAGCAGTTCTTC. The encoded protein is CASSIGTGRAGGPHGDEQFF. V and J are TRBV19 and TRBJ2-1, with TRBD2 matching over 10 bases. Per germline, CDR1 LNHDA and CDR2 SQIVND (reference sequence). The CDR3 is 20 residues long. The V gene end was trimmed by 1 base and the J gene end by 8 bases; junction bases not matched to a gene: 20.

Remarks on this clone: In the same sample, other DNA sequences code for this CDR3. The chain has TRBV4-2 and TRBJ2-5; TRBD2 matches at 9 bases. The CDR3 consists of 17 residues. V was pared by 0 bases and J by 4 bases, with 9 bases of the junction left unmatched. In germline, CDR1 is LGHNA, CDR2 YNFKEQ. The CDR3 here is CASSQDLGRGGLETQYF. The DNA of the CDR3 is TGTGCCAGCAGCCAAGATCTCGGGCGGGGGGGCCTAGAGACCCAGTACTTC.

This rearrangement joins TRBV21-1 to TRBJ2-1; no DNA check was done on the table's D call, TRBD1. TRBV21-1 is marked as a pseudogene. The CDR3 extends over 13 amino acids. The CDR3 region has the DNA TGTGCCAGCAGCAAAGAGGCAGGCAATGAGCAGTTCTTC. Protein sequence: CASSKEAGNEQFF.

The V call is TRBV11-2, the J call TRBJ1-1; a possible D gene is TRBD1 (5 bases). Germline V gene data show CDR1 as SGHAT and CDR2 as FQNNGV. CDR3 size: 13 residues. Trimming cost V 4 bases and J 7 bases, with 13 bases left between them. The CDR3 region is CASSYTRAGEAFF. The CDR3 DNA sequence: TGTGCCAGCAGCTATACCAGGGCAGGTGAAGCTTTCTTT.

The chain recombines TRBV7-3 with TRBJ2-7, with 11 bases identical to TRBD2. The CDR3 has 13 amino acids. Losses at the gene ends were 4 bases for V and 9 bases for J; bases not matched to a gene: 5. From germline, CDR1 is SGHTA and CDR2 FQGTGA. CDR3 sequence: CASSSLAGERQYF. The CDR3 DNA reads TGTGCCAGCAGCTCACTAGCGGGAGAGAGGCAGTACTTC.

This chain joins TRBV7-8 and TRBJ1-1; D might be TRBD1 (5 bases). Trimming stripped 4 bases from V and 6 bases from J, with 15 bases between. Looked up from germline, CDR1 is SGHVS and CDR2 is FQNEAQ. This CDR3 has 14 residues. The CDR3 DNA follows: TGTGCCAGCAGCTCGCCGTCCGGGACTTCTGAAGCTTTCTTT. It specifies CASSSPSGTSEAFF. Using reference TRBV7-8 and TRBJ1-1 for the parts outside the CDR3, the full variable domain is GAGVSQSPRYKVAKRGQDVALRCDPISGHVSLFWYQQALGQGPEFLTYFQNEAQLDKSGLPSDRFFAERPEGSVSTLKIQRTQQEDSAVYLCASSSPSGTSEAFFGQGTRLTVV.

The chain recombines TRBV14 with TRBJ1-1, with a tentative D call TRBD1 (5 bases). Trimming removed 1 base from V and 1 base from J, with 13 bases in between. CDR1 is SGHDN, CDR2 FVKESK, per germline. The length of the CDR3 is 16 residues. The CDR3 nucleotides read TGTGCCAGCAGCCAAGCTCAGGGAAGAGGGAACACTGAAGCTTTCTTT. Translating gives CASSQAQGRGNTEAFF.